The 27 T cell receptor beta chains below all came from one sample that was sequenced in a study of blood T cell repertoires in COVID-19. Clones were read by immunoSEQ multiplex PCR, and TCRdb kept only the in-frame ones, dropping some. The sample has about 140,000 clones; roughly 80% are singletons. Material for sequencing was PBMCs or T cells enriched from blood (not recorded which). The receptors originated from a woman between 45 and 65 years old who had recovered from COVID-19.

A remark on this clone: This may be a read error: a much more frequent sequence differs by one nucleotide. The chain couples TRBV28 to TRBJ2-7; 8 bases are shared with TRBD1. Germline assignment: CDR1 MDHEN and CDR2 SYDVKM. This CDR3 is 13 amino acids long. The ends lost 4 bases at V and 1 base at J; junction bases unmatched: 0. CDR3 protein: CASSWTGSYEQYF. The CDR3, as DNA: TGTGCCAGCAGTTGGACAGGGTCCTACGAGCAGTACTTC.

V is TRBV4-2 and J is TRBJ2-7, with TRBD1 matching over 8 bases. J gave up 5 bases and V 1 base, and 7 bases lay outside the gene matches. This CDR3 contains 15 residues. The germline gives CDR1 LGHNA, CDR2 YNFKEQ. The CDR3 region has the DNA TGTGCCAGCAGCCAAGGATCGGACAGGGAAAACGAGCAGTACTTC. Translated, it gives CASSQGSDRENEQYF.

This clone appeared a few times. The gene calls are TRBV7-3 and TRBJ2-2, with 7 bases lining up with TRBD1. Germline-derived CDR1 and CDR2 are SGHTA and FQGTGA. V lost 5 bases, J lost 7 bases, and 10 bases stayed unmatched. The CDR3 is made up of 15 amino acids. The CDR3 spells CASSPQTGFGGELFF. DNA of the CDR3: TGTGCCAGCAGCCCGCAGACAGGGTTCGGCGGGGAGCTGTTTTTT.

This sequence joins TRBV4-1 and TRBJ2-3; the D gene is possibly TRBD1 (6 bases). The CDR3 loop spans 15 amino acids. The germline V gene encodes CDR1 MGHRA and CDR2 YSYEKL. V lost 6 bases to trimming and J lost 1 base, with 14 bases between them. CDR3 amino acids: CASSHGQYRTDTQYF. The CDR3 bases are TGCGCCAGCAGTCACGGACAGTATCGCACAGATACGCAGTATTTT.

In the case of this clone: Other DNA variants within this sample encode the same CDR3. V and J are TRBV18 and TRBJ2-7, with D unresolved. V was trimmed by 2 bases and J by 3 bases, leaving 8 bases between them. The CDR3 is made up of 13 amino acids. Per the germline V gene, CDR1 is KGHSH and CDR2 is LQKENI. CDR3 loop: CASSPTSDYEQYF. CDR3 nucleotides: TGTGCCAGCTCACCAACTTCCGACTACGAGCAGTACTTC.

V usage is TRBV19 and J usage is TRBJ1-2; 10 bases fit TRBD1. Per the germline V gene, CDR1 is LNHDA and CDR2 is SQIVND (reference sequence). The CDR3 totals 14 residues. J was trimmed by 6 bases and V by 3 bases; bases with no gene match: 4. The DNA of the CDR3 is TGTGCCAGTAGTATTGACAGGGGGCTGGATGGCTACACCTTC. Its translation: CASSIDRGLDGYTF.

This clone has a handful of counts. The chain couples TRBV11-2 to TRBJ1-4, with D possibly matching TRBD1 (5 bases). The CDR3 consists of 16 residues. Germline loops: CDR1 SGHAT, CDR2 FQNNGV. V was pared by 5 bases and J by 0 bases, with 13 bases between. The CDR3 spells CASSPWGGATNEKLFF. DNA for the CDR3: TGTGCCAGCAGCCCCTGGGGCGGAGCAACTAATGAAAAACTGTTTTTT.

This clone was observed once. The DNA for the CDR3 is TGTGCCAGCTCACCGGGGACAGGCTTTAACTATGGCTACACCTTC. Protein product: CASSPGTGFNYGYTF. The chain couples TRBV18 to TRBJ1-2; 8 positions agree with TRBD1. The CDR3 extends over 15 amino acids. From germline, CDR1 is KGHSH and CDR2 LQKENI. Trimming at V came to 3 bases and at J to 1 base, leaving 4 bases not matched to a gene. Drawing the rest from reference TRBV18 and TRBJ1-2, the complete variable domain is NAGVMQNPRHLVRRRGQEARLRCSPMKGHSHVYWYRQLPEEGLKFMVYLQKENIIDESGMPKERFSAEFPKEGPSILRIQQVVRGDSAAYFCASSPGTGFNYGYTFGSGTRLTVV.

The chain is built from TRBV7-2 and TRBJ1-2; possibly TRBD1 for D (6 bases). Per the germline V gene, CDR1 is SGHTA and CDR2 is FQGNSA. The CDR3 is 13 amino acids. V was cut by 4 bases and J by 9 bases, with 15 bases left in between. CDR3 in DNA: TGTGCCAGCAGCTCAGGGACACCAAGGCGCTACACCTTC. It is translated as CASSSGTPRRYTF.

This clone has a single count. The chain has TRBV28 and TRBJ1-5, with D possibly being TRBD1 (5 bases). The germline V gene encodes CDR1 MDHEN and CDR2 SYDVKM. Trimming left V 2 bases short and J 3 bases short, with 11 bases between. The CDR3 loop spans 15 amino acids. CDR3 loop: CASSLTRASNQPQHF. In nucleotides, the CDR3 is TGTGCCAGCAGTTTAACCAGGGCGTCCAATCAGCCCCAGCATTTT.

The rearrangement joins TRBV7-8 to TRBJ2-2, with D hard to call. CDR3 length equals 17 residues. Germline V gives CDR1 SGHVS, CDR2 FQNEAQ. The germline V and J ends were trimmed by 2 bases and 1 base, with 14 bases remaining between them. The CDR3 protein is CASSLIAVVRNTGELFF. As DNA, the CDR3 is TGTGCCAGCAGCTTAATTGCGGTAGTCCGGAACACCGGGGAGCTGTTTTTT.

The chain uses TRBV27 and TRBJ1-4, with D possibly being TRBD1 (5 bases). The CDR3 has 16 residues. Trimming stripped 6 bases from V and 7 bases from J, with 21 bases between. The germline CDR1 and CDR2 sequences are MNHEY and SMNVEV (reference sequence). This CDR3 reads CASRAPGREGGEKLFF. CDR3 coding DNA: TGTGCCAGCAGGGCCCCGGGCAGGGAAGGTGGTGAAAAACTGTTTTTT.

This sequence joins TRBV6-1 and TRBJ1-6, with a tentative D call TRBD1 (5 bases). This CDR3 comprises 16 residues. Germline V lookup: CDR1 MNHNS, CDR2 SASEGT. V was pared by 2 bases and J by 3 bases, with 11 bases between. The CDR3 sequence is CASSEMQGGYNSPLHF. In nucleotides, the CDR3 is TGTGCCAGCAGTGAAATGCAGGGAGGCTATAATTCACCCCTCCACTTT.

The chain combines TRBV19 with TRBJ2-7; 7 bases are a match to TRBD2. Germline CDR1 and CDR2: LNHDA and SQIVND (reference sequence). The V segment lost 2 bases and the J segment 2 bases; nucleotides outside the gene matches: 3. The length of the CDR3 is 14 residues. The CDR3 region has the DNA TGTGCCAGTAGTATACAGGGAGGGGCCTACGAGCAGTACTTC. Translated, it gives CASSIQGGAYEQYF.

This chain joins TRBV5-1 and TRBJ1-2; 10 bases match TRBD1. The CDR3 consists of 15 residues. The germline gives CDR1 SGHRS, CDR2 YFSETQ. J was trimmed by 3 bases and V by 0 bases; bases with no gene match: 2. The CDR3 DNA is TGCGCCAGCAGCTTGGTTGGGACAGGGGACTATGGCTACACCTTC. It translates to CASSLVGTGDYGYTF.

In this sample, this clone turned up once. The chain couples TRBV12-5 to TRBJ2-3, with 12 bases fitting TRBD2. The CDR3 has 17 amino acids. Germline assignment: CDR1 LGHNT and CDR2 FRNRAP. The V gene end was trimmed by 2 bases and the J gene end by 1 base; junction bases not matched to a gene: 4. CDR3 nucleotides: TGTGCTAGTGGTTTGACCCGGACTAGCGGGGGCACAGATACGCAGTATTTT. Encoded protein: CASGLTRTSGGTDTQYF. Combining the CDR3 with reference TRBV12-5 and TRBJ2-3 gives the whole variable domain DARVTQTPRHKVTEMGQEVTMRCQPILGHNTVFWYRQTMMQGLELLAYFRNRAPLDDSGMPKDRFSAEMPDATLATLKIQPSEPRDSAVYFCASGLTRTSGGTDTQYFGPGTRLTVL.

The chain has TRBV11-2 and TRBJ1-5, with 7 bases that match TRBD1. The germline CDR1 and CDR2 sequences are SGHAT and FQNNGV. This CDR3 region has 15 residues. Unmatched junction bases numbered 6, after V lost 1 base and J lost 6 bases. The CDR3 protein is CASSLVPTGVQPQHF. CDR3 coding DNA: TGTGCCAGCAGCTTAGTCCCCACAGGGGTTCAGCCCCAGCATTTT.

The chain uses TRBV11-2 and TRBJ2-5; D gene unclear. Per germline, CDR1 SGHAT and CDR2 FQNNGV. The CDR3 consists of 11 residues. With 5 bases removed from V and 7 bases from J, the gap between germline ends came to 8 bases. CDR3 sequence: CASSAQRTQYF. CDR3 nucleotide sequence: TGTGCCAGCAGCGCGCAAAGGACCCAGTACTTC.

This clone has just a few counts. The chain uses TRBV7-9 and TRBJ1-1; D call uncertain. CDR3 length: 14 residues. CDR1 SEHNR and CDR2 FQNEAQ come from the germline V gene (reference sequence). The V end lost 1 base, the J end lost 3 bases, and 9 bases lay between the germline ends. The DNA of the CDR3 is TGTGCCAGCAGCTTAGGGGCCCCCGACACTGAAGCTTTCTTT. The encoded protein is CASSLGAPDTEAFF.

In nucleotides, the CDR3 is TGTGCCAGTAGTCCGAAGGGACAGGGGGCGCAGGGCTACACCTTC. Translating it yields CASSPKGQGAQGYTF. J is TRBJ1-2 and V is TRBV19; 12 positions agree with TRBD1. The CDR3 has 15 residues. Germline assignment: CDR1 LNHDA and CDR2 SQIVND (reference sequence). With V trimmed by 5 bases and J by 8 bases, 9 bases remained unmatched.

This chain joins TRBV30 and TRBJ1-5; unclear D gene. Per germline, CDR1 GTSNPN and CDR2 SVGIG (reference sequence). V was shortened by 0 bases and J by 6 bases, with 9 bases between the two germline ends. The CDR3 is 13 amino acids. CDR3 in DNA: TGTGCCTGGAGTGTACAAGGCGGTCAGCCCCAGCATTTT. Its protein is CAWSVQGGQPQHF.

This sequence joins TRBV4-2 and TRBJ1-2, with D maybe TRBD1 (5 bases). Trimming pared 2 bases from V and 4 bases from J, leaving 11 bases between. This CDR3 spans 14 amino acids. CDR1 is LGHNA and CDR2 is YNFKEQ in the germline V gene. This chain's CDR3 is CASSQSDSGYGYTF. For the CDR3, the DNA is TGTGCCAGCAGCCAATCAGACAGTGGCTATGGCTACACCTTC.

The gene calls are TRBV5-4 and TRBJ1-6; possibly TRBD1 for D (5 bases). Per the germline V gene, CDR1 is SGHNT and CDR2 is YYREEE (reference sequence). V was trimmed by 0 bases and J by 5 bases, leaving 15 bases between them. This CDR3 has 17 amino acids. The CDR3 coding sequence is TGTGCCAGCAGCTTGGAGCGGGGGATCTACGATAATTCACCCCTCCACTTT. Its protein is CASSLERGIYDNSPLHF.

This clone came up a few times. This chain links TRBV9 with TRBJ1-2; TRBD1 is a possible D gene (5 bases). V was trimmed by 0 bases and J by 4 bases, leaving 13 bases between them. Germline V gene sequence: CDR1 SGDLS, CDR2 YYNGEE. This CDR3 spans 15 amino acids. As DNA, the CDR3 is TGTGCCAGCAGCGTAGGGGTGACAGAACGCTATGGCTACACCTTC. Its protein product is CASSVGVTERYGYTF. The full variable domain, completed using reference TRBV9 and TRBJ1-2, is DSGVTQTPKHLITATGQRVTLRCSPRSGDLSVYWYQQSLDQGLQFLIQYYNGEERAKGNILERFSAQQFPDLHSELNLSSLELGDSALYFCASSVGVTERYGYTFGSGTRLTVV.

This clone appeared a single time. The rearrangement joins TRBV10-3 to TRBJ2-7; TRBD1 is a possible D gene (5 bases). CDR1 is ENHRY and CDR2 is SYGVKD in the germline V gene. V lost 3 bases to trimming and J lost 4 bases, with 22 bases between them. This CDR3 spans 17 amino acids. The CDR3 protein is CAISDWDRGVRVYEQYV. DNA for the CDR3: TGTGCCATCAGTGATTGGGATAGGGGCGTCAGGGTTTACGAGCAGTACGTC.

The chain is built from TRBV10-3 and TRBJ2-3, with a weak D call TRBD2 (5 bases). V was shortened by 7 bases and J by 0 bases, with 5 bases between the two germline ends. The CDR3 has 12 residues. Germline-derived CDR1 and CDR2 are ENHRY and SYGVKD. The CDR3 spells CAITGSTDTQYF. Written as DNA, the CDR3 is TGTGCCATCACGGGGAGCACAGATACGCAGTATTTT.

The rearrangement links TRBV20-1 to TRBJ1-2; D is perhaps TRBD1 (5 bases). Germline lookup yields CDR1 DFQATT and CDR2 SNEGSKA (reference sequence). Trimming cost V 3 bases and J 4 bases, with 15 bases left between them. The CDR3 length is 14 residues. The CDR3: CSASHWGETYGYTF. CDR3 nucleotides: TGCAGTGCTAGTCATTGGGGGGAAACCTATGGCTACACCTTC.